The clone carrying this TCR beta chain was seen a single time. The antigen remains unidentified. One junction end disagrees with the germline gene, perhaps due to a read error. The data belong to a study of cytomegalovirus exposure and HLA in healthy donors. CDR3 length: 16 residues. Germline assignment: CDR1 SSHAT and CDR2 FNYEAQ (reference sequence). General study points: Listed as cytomegalovirus-associated were 150 to 200 TCR beta chains. One later analysis, an examination of the 100 to 150 validation repertoires, found that first-cohort TCR clusters tended to co-occur in them.

Libraries were prepared by immunoSEQ multiplex PCR; TCRdb keeps only in-frame clonotypes and omits some of them. The sample shows under 250,000 clones, around 86% of them seen only once. V and J are TRBV7-7 and TRBJ2-1, with 14 bases lining up with TRBD2. This sequence was found in a woman under 30 in good health and CMV-seropositive. Sequences were obtained from PBMCs. The CDR3 region is CASSPRLAGGDNEQFF. The CDR3 DNA reads as TGTGCTAGCAGCCCCCGACTAGCGGGAGGGGACAATGAGCAGTTCTTC.